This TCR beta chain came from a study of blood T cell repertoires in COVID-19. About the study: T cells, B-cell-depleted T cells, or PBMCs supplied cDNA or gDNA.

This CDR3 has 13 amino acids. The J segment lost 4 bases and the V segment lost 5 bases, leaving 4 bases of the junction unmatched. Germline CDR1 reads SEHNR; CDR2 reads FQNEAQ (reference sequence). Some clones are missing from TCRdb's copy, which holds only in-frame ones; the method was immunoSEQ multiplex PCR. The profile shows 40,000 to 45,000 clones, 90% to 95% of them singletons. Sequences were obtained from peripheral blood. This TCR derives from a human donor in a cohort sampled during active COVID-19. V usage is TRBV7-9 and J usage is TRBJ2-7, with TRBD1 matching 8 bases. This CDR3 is CASSTRDRYEQYF. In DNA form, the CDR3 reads TGTGCCAGCAGCACCCGGGACAGGTACGAGCAGTACTTC.